This T cell receptor (beta chain) was captured in a study of cytomegalovirus exposure and HLA in healthy donors. Study-wide background: Earlier sequencing of some 170 million T cells yielded approximately 120 million unique TCR beta sequences.

Study observations and caveats: An analysis done earlier found most TCR beta V segments productive about 87% or about 30% of the time. TCR beta sequences reportedly predicted the HLA-A and HLA-B alleles of most subjects accurately. It was shown in a later analysis that HLA-associated TCR beta chains were more clonally expanded than other, equally common chains.

PCR amplification relied on 60 Vbeta primers (plus 13 Jbeta primers). Sequencing used immunoSEQ multiplex PCR; TCRdb keeps in-frame clones, though not all of them. The sample lists about 120,000 clones, about 9.4% seen once, with about 6% in the top ten. This clone was seen once. Its antigen is undetermined. The sequenced material came from PBMCs. The sequence derives from a woman in her thirties or forties in good health and CMV-seropositive.

The CDR3 bases are TGTGCCAGTAGTCCGGGGTCGAACACTGAAGCTTTCTTT. It codes for CASSPGSNTEAFF. The chain employs TRBV19 and TRBJ1-1; D not resolved. The CDR3 totals 13 residues. Germline V gene data show CDR1 as LNHDA and CDR2 as SQIVND (reference sequence). Trimming stripped 5 bases from V and 1 base from J, with 8 bases between.